This T cell receptor (beta chain) was recorded in a study of cytomegalovirus exposure and HLA in healthy donors. Primers for the PCR totalled 60 Vbeta and 13 Jbeta. Clones were read by immunoSEQ multiplex PCR, and TCRdb kept only the in-frame ones, dropping some. In the table there are 60,000 to 80,000 clones, 62% of which are singletons. Germline CDR1 and CDR2: SEHNR and FQNEAQ (reference sequence). V dropped 3 bases and J dropped 9; count of bases not matched to a gene: 8. CDR3 length: 15 residues. Sequenced material: PBMCs. The genes are TRBV7-9 and TRBJ1-6; 7 bases align to TRBD1. This TCR derives from a man aged 30 to 45 in good health and CMV-seronegative. The DNA for the CDR3 is TGTGCCAGCAGCTTGGGACAGCCTGGGGGTTCACCCCTCCACTTT. Its translation: CASSLGQPGGSPLHF.